The clone carrying this T cell receptor beta chain has just a few counts. PCR was performed a second time for about 7 to 11 cycles using a sample-barcoded 5' primer and a J-beta primer mix. Via MiXCR, TCRdb re-called the 5' RACE reads, giving one row per CDR3 protein. Counted here are hundreds of thousands of distinct CDR3 sequences, 50% to 65% occurring once; the ten biggest clones make up around 41%. The CDR3 is 16 residues long. Germline CDR1 is SQVTM and CDR2 is ANQGSEA. V gave up 0 bases and J gave up 4 bases, with 13 bases separating them. The entry originates in a study of blood T cells in healthy people across ages.

The rearrangement joins TRBV29-1 to TRBJ2-6, with D possibly TRBD2 on 6 matching bases. Sequencing was performed on blood. The TCR originated in a man older than 75 in good health. The CDR3 coding sequence is TGCAGCGTTGAAGATTGGAGGGGTGACGGGGCCAACGTCCTGACTTTC. Encoded protein: CSVEDWRGDGANVLTF.